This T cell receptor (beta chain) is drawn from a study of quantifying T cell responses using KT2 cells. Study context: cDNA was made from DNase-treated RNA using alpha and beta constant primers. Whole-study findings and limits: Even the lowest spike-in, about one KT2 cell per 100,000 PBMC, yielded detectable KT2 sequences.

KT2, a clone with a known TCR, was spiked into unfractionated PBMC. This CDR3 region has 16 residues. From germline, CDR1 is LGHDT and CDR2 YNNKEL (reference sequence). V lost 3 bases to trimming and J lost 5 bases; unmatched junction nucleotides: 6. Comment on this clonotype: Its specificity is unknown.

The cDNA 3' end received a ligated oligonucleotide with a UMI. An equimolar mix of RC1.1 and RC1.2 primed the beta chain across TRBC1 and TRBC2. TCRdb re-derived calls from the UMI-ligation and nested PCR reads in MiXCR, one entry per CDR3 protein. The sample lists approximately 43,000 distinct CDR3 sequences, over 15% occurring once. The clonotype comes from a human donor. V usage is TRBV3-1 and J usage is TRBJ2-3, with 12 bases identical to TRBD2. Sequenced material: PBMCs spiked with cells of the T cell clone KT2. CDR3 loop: CASSHPASGGEDTQYF. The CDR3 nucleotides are TGTGCCAGCAGCCACCCCGCTAGCGGGGGGGAAGATACGCAGTATTTT.